This T cell receptor (beta chain) was identified during a study of T-cell memory formation after mild COVID-19. TCRdb passed the 5' RACE reads through MiXCR, listing each CDR3 protein once. The sample shows roughly 500,000 distinct CDR3 sequences, just over 20% of them seen only once. Trimming cost V 4 bases and J 2 bases, with 15 bases left between them. The CDR3 sequence is 15 residues long. Germline V CDR1 and CDR2: SGHKS, YYEKEE (reference sequence). The specimen sequenced was PBMCs or a T cell subset sorted from them (not recorded which). This receptor was identified in an adult woman who had mild COVID-19 (a few samples of this study predate the infection). Cell type and time point are not known. V usage is TRBV5-5 and J usage is TRBJ2-5; D is tentatively TRBD1 or TRBD2 (6 bases each). CDR3 loop: CASSLAWGAQETQYF. The CDR3 DNA reads as TGTGCCAGCAGCCTCGCTTGGGGGGCACAAGAGACCCAGTACTTC.